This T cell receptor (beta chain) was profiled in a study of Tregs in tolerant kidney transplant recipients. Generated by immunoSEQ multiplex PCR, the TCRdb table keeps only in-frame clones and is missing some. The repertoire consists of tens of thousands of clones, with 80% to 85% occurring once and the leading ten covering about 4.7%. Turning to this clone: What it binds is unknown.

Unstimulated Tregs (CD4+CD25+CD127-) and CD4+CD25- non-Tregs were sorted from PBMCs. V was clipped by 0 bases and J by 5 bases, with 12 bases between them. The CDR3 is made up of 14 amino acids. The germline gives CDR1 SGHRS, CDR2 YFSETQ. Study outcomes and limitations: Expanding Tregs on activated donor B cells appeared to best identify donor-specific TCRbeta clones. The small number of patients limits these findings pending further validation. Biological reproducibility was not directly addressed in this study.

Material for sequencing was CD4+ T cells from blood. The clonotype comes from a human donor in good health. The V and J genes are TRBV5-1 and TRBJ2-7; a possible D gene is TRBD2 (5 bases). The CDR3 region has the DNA TGCGCCAGCAGCTTGGATTCAGGAGGCGACGAGCAGTACTTC. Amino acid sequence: CASSLDSGGDEQYF.